This T cell receptor beta chain was recorded in a study of shared clonotypes between healthy human individuals. Study at large: The composition of the donors was a couple of women and three men aged 18 to 49. Study-level findings and limits: It was only blood that was sampled, and tissue repertoires likely differ. Naive subsets usually exceeded memory subsets in estimated richness.

Authors' analysis steps: Junction-only sequences without quality scores came from ImmunoSEQ, so filtering differed. Produced via immunoSEQ multiplex PCR; TCRdb's table is partial and in-frame only. V and J calls and clone size are those listed in that table; D and trimming were worked out from the DNA. The profile covers about 2.3 million clones, with roughly 92% appearing a single time and 0.37% taken by the ten largest. V was shortened by 0 bases and J by 7 bases, with 22 bases between the two germline ends. Germline V gene data show CDR1 as SGHRS and CDR2 as YFSETQ. This CDR3 is built from 17 residues. The count of this clone is one. Its antigen is not known.

The origin of this receptor is a man aged 18 to 29 in good health. Some clones in this sample may be carry-over from other donors' samples. Specimen: naive CD4+ T cells from PBMCs. Subset indicated: CD45RA+ positively selected. The chain couples TRBV5-1 to TRBJ1-2, with D perhaps TRBD1 (5 bases). The CDR3 DNA reads TGCGCCAGCAGCTTGGGCCGGACATGGATAGATCCGGGTGGCTACACCTTC. Its translation is CASSLGRTWIDPGGYTF.